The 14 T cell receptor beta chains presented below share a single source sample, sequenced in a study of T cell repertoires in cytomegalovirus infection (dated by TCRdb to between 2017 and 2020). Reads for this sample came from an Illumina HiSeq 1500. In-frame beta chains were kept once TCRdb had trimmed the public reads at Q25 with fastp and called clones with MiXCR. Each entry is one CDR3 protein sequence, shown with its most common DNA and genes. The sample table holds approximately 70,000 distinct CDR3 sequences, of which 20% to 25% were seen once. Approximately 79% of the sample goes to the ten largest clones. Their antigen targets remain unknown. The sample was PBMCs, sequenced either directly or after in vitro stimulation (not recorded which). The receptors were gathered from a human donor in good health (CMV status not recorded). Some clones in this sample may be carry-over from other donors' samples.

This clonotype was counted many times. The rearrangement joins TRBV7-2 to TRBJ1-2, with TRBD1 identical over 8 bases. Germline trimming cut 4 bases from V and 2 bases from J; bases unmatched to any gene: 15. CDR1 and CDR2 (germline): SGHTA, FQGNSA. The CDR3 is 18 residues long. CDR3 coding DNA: TGTGCCAGCAGCTCCCTGAGGACAGGGAGTGACCCGAACTATGGCTACACCTTC. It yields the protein CASSSLRTGSDPNYGYTF.

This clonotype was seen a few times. DNA for the CDR3: TGTGCCAGCAGCTTACCCCAGCGGGGGAACACTGAAGCTTTCTTT. Its translation is CASSLPQRGNTEAFF. J is TRBJ1-1 and V is TRBV5-4, with unresolved D. Germline CDR1 reads SGHNT; CDR2 reads YYREEE (reference sequence). V was pared by 2 bases and J by 1 base, with 12 bases between. The CDR3 runs 15 residues.

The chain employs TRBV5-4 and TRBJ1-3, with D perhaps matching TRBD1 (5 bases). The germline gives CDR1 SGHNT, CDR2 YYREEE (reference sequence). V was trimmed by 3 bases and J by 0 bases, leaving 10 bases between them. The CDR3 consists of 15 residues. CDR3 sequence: CASSWTSGSGNTIYF. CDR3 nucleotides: TGTGCCAGCAGCTGGACAAGTGGCTCTGGAAACACCATATATTTT.

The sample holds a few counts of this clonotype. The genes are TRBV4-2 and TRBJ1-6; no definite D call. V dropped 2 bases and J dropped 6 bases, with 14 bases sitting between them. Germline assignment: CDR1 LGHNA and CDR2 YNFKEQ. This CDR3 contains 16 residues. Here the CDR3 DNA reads TGTGCCAGCAGCCAATACTCCGGGCAGATTAATTCACCCCTCCACTTT. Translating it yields CASSQYSGQINSPLHF.

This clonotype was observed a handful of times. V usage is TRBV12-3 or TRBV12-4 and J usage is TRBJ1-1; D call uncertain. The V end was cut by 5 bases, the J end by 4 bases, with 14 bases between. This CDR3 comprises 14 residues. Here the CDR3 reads CASSQEGGTTEAFF. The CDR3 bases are TGTGCCAGCAGTCAGGAGGGAGGTACCACTGAAGCTTTCTTT.

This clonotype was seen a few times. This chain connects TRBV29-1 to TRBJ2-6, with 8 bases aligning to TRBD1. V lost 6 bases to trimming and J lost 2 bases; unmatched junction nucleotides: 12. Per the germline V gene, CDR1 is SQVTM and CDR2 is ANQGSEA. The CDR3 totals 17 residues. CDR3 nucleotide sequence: TGCAGCGTGAGCCCCGGGACAGGCGGGGCTGGGGCCAACGTCCTGACTTTC. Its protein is CSVSPGTGGAGANVLTF.

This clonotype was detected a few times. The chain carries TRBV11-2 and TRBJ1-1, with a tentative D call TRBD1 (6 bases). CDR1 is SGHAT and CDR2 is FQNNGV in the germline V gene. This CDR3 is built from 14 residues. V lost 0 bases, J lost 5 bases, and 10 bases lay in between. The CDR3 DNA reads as TGTGCCAGCAGCTTAGATAAGGGGGGTACTGAAGCTTTCTTT. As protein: CASSLDKGGTEAFF.

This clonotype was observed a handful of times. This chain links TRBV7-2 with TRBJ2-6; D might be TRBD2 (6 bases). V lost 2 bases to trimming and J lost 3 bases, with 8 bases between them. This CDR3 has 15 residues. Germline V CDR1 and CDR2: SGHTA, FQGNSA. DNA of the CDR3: TGTGCCAGCAGCTTACAGGGAGGTGGGGCCAACGTCCTGACTTTC. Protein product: CASSLQGGGANVLTF.

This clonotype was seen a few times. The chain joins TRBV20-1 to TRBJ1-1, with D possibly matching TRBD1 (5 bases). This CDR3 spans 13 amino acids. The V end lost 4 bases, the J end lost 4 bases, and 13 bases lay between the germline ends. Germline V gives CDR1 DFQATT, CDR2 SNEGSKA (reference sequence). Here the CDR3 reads CSAKVGVRTEAFF. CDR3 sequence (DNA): TGCAGTGCTAAGGTAGGGGTGCGCACTGAAGCTTTCTTT.

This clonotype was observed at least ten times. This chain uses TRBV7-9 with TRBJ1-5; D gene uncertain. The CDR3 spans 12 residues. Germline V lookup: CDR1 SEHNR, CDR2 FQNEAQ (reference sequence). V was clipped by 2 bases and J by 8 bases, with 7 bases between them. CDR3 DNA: TGTGCCAGCAGCTTAAGTTTCAAGCCCCAGCATTTT. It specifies CASSLSFKPQHF.

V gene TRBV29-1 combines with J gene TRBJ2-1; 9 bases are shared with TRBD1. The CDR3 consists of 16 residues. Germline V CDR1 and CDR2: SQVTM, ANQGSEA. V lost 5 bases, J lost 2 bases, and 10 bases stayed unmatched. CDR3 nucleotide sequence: TGCAGCGTTTCCCCCGGGACAGGGCAGCCCTACAATGAGCAGTTCTTC. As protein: CSVSPGTGQPYNEQFF.

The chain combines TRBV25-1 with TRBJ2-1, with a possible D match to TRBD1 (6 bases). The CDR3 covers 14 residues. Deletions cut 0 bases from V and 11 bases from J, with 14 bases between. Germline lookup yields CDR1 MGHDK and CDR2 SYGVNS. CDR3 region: CASSEYGGGQQQFF. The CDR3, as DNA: TGTGCCAGCAGTGAATATGGAGGAGGACAGCAGCAGTTCTTC. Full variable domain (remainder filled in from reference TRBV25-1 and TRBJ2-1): EADIYQTPRYLVIGTGKKITLECSQTMGHDKMYWYQQDPGMELHLIHYSYGVNSTEKGDLSSESTVSRIRTEHFPLTLESARPSHTSQYLCASSEYGGGQQQFFGPGTRLTVL.

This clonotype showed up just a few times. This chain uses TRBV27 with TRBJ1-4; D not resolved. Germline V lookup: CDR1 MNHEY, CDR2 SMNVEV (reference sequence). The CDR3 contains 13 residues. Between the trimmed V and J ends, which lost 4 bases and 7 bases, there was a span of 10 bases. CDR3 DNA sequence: TGTGCCAGCAGTTACGGCAGCCGTGAAAAACTGTTTTTT. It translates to CASSYGSREKLFF.

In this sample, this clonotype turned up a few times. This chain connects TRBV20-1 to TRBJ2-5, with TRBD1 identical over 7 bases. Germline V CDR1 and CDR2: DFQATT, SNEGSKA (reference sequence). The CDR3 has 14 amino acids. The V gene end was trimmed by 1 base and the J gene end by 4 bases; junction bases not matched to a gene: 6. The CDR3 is CSARGGTDLETQYF. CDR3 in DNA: TGCAGTGCTAGAGGTGGGACAGACCTAGAGACCCAGTACTTC.